This is a list of T cell receptor beta chains from one sample in a study of CD8 T cells in Susac syndrome. TCRdb re-analysed the immunoSEQ multiplex PCR reads in MiXCR, keeping a single row per CDR3 protein. The table records hundreds of thousands of distinct CDR3 sequences, roughly 92% of them present only once. The material sequenced was CD8+ T cells from PBMCs. The receptors come from a human donor with multiple sclerosis. The CDR3 runs from the conserved cysteine through the conserved F or W. A D gene is named only where the DNA matches it firmly. Clone size is stated in some rows and not others, as once, few, many or a class when expanded.

J: TRBJ1-1; D: NA; length: 14; V: TRBV20-1; size: NA; DNA: TGCAGTGCTGAGAAGGGGGGCATGAACACTGAAGCTTTCTTT; CDR3: CSAEKGGMNTEAFF
J: TRBJ1-2; D: TRBD1; length: 16; V: TRBV2; size: NA; DNA: TGTGCCATCCAAACGGCGGGACAGGGGAAGGAGGATGGCTACACCTTC; CDR3: CAIQTAGQGKEDGYTF
J: TRBJ2-2; D: NA; length: 15; V: TRBV7-2; size: NA; DNA: TGTGCCAGCAGGAAAACTAGCATATCCACCGGGGAGCTGTTTTTT; CDR3: CASRKTSISTGELFF
J: TRBJ1-4; D: NA; length: 14; V: TRBV20-1; size: NA; DNA: TGCAGTGCTAGAGGGCAGGGGCGCGGGGAAAAACTGTTTTTT; CDR3: CSARGQGRGEKLFF
J: TRBJ1-1; D: NA; length: 12; V: TRBV5-6; size: NA; DNA: TGTGCCAGCAGCTTGGTGTACACTGAAGCTTTCTTT; CDR3: CASSLVYTEAFF
J: TRBJ2-1; D: TRBD1; length: 14; V: TRBV20-1; size: once; DNA: TGCAGTGCTAGAGGCCCTCCGGACAGGGTTGAGCAGTTCTTC; CDR3: CSARGPPDRVEQFF
J: TRBJ2-6; D: NA; length: 18; V: TRBV5-1; size: NA; DNA: TGCGCCAGCAGCCAGCTAGGACAGCTGTCATGGGGGGCCAACGTCCTGACTTTC; CDR3: CASSQLGQLSWGANVLTF
J: TRBJ1-1; D: NA; length: 13; V: TRBV19; size: NA; DNA: TGTGCCAGTAGTATTGGCCGGGGGACTGAAGCTTTCTTT; CDR3: CASSIGRGTEAFF
J: TRBJ2-5; D: NA; length: 12; V: TRBV20-1; size: NA; DNA: TGCAGTGCTAGGGCATACGGGGAGACCCAGTACTTC; CDR3: CSARAYGETQYF
J: TRBJ1-6; D: NA; length: 16; V: TRBV28; size: NA; DNA: TGTGCCAGCAGTCCTTTGGGGACTTCGTATAATTCACCCCTCCACTTT; CDR3: CASSPLGTSYNSPLHF
J: TRBJ2-7; D: TRBD2; length: 17; V: TRBV15; size: NA; DNA: TGTGCCACCAGCGGGGGTACTAGCGGGCGGAGCTCCTACGAGCAGTACTTC; CDR3: CATSGGTSGRSSYEQYF
J: TRBJ1-1; D: NA; length: 15; V: TRBV9; size: NA; DNA: TGTGCCAGCAGCGTAGATCCAGCCTGGGGCACTGAAGCTTTCTTT; CDR3: CASSVDPAWGTEAFF
J: TRBJ2-5; D: TRBD2; length: 14; V: TRBV13; size: NA; DNA: TGTGCCAGCAGCTCGCGGGGGGATAAAGAGACCCAGTACTTC; CDR3: CASSSRGDKETQYF
J: TRBJ1-1; D: NA; length: 15; V: TRBV15; size: NA; DNA: TGTGCCACCAGCAACGGGGCCTCAGGGAACACTGAAGCTTTCTTT; CDR3: CATSNGASGNTEAFF
J: TRBJ2-3; D: TRBD1; length: 15; V: TRBV7-9; size: NA; DNA: TGTGCCAGCAGATCAGACAGGGGGCCAATGTATACGCAGTATTTT; CDR3: CASRSDRGPMYTQYF
J: TRBJ1-1; D: NA; length: 13; V: TRBV19; size: NA; DNA: TGTGCCAGTAGTATTCAAATGGGAGCTGAAGCTTTCTTT; CDR3: CASSIQMGAEAFF
J: TRBJ2-7; D: NA; length: 13; V: TRBV15; size: NA; DNA: TGTGCCACCAGGGAGAGGGTAGGGACCGAGCAGTACTTC; CDR3: CATRERVGTEQYF
J: TRBJ2-7; D: NA; length: 13; V: TRBV29-1; size: few; DNA: TGCAGCGTTAGGGCCAGGGAAGCTGGCGAGCAGTACTTC; CDR3: CSVRAREAGEQYF
J: TRBJ2-5; D: NA; length: 14; V: TRBV6-2/TRBV6-3; size: NA; DNA: TGTGCCAGCAGCCCACAAGGAATCCAAGAGACCCAGTACTTC; CDR3: CASSPQGIQETQYF
J: TRBJ2-4; D: NA; length: 14; V: TRBV7-9; size: NA; DNA: TGTGCCAGCAGCTTAAGCGGTGCCGTTCAAATTCAGTACTTC; CDR3: CASSLSGAVQIQYF
J: TRBJ1-1; D: TRBD1; length: 16; V: TRBV7-9; size: NA; DNA: TGTGCCAGCAGACACGGACAGGCTCCGACATATTCAGAAGCTTTCTTT; CDR3: CASRHGQAPTYSEAFF
J: TRBJ2-7; D: TRBD2; length: 16; V: TRBV7-9; size: NA; DNA: TGTGCCAGCAGCCCGCCGGGGGGGGAGGGTGCCTACGAGCAGTACTTC; CDR3: CASSPPGGEGAYEQYF
J: TRBJ2-1; D: TRBD2; length: 13; V: TRBV2; size: NA; DNA: TGTGCCAGCGAGGGACTAGAGTTCGATGAGCAGTTCTTC; CDR3: CASEGLEFDEQFF
J: TRBJ1-1; D: NA; length: 15; V: TRBV7-6; size: NA; DNA: TGTGCCAGCAGCTCGGGGACCGATGGAAGCACTGAAGCTTTCTTT; CDR3: CASSSGTDGSTEAFF
J: TRBJ2-1; D: NA; length: 14; V: TRBV11-2; size: NA; DNA: TGTGCCAGCAGCTTCCCTAGCAGTAACAATGAGCAGTTCTTC; CDR3: CASSFPSSNNEQFF
J: TRBJ1-2; D: TRBD1; length: 15; V: TRBV3-1; size: NA; DNA: TGTGCCAGCAGCCACTTACCGGGACAGGGTTATGGCTACACCTTC; CDR3: CASSHLPGQGYGYTF
J: TRBJ2-2; D: TRBD1; length: 18; V: TRBV12-3/TRBV12-4; size: NA; DNA: TGTGCCAGCAGCGTCATCCGGGACAGGAATGCGAACACCGGGGAGCTGTTTTTT; CDR3: CASSVIRDRNANTGELFF
J: TRBJ2-1; D: NA; length: 10; V: TRBV7-9; size: NA; DNA: TGTGCCAGCGGGGTGTTGGAGCAGTTCTTC; CDR3: CASGVLEQFF
J: TRBJ2-7; D: NA; length: 17; V: TRBV7-9; size: NA; DNA: TGTGCCAGCAGCCCCCGAACCCCCGGGGCTACTCCCTACGAGCAGTACTTC; CDR3: CASSPRTPGATPYEQYF
J: TRBJ2-4; D: TRBD2; length: 18; V: TRBV3-1; size: NA; DNA: TGTGCCAGCAGTCCGGGACTAGCGGGGGGGCGGGCCAAAAACATTCAGTACTTC; CDR3: CASSPGLAGGRAKNIQYF
J: TRBJ2-7; D: TRBD1; length: 13; V: TRBV6-5; size: NA; DNA: TGTGCCAGCAGATCCTCAACGACAGGGAAGCAGTACTTC; CDR3: CASRSSTTGKQYF
J: TRBJ2-3; D: TRBD1; length: 15; V: TRBV30; size: NA; DNA: TGTGCCTGGAGTCCCGGGACAGGGGGCGCAGATACGCAGTATTTT; CDR3: CAWSPGTGGADTQYF
J: TRBJ1-2; D: NA; length: 11; V: TRBV29-1; size: NA; DNA: TGCAGCGAGACGGACGGCTATGGCTACACCTTC; CDR3: CSETDGYGYTF
J: TRBJ2-2; D: TRBD2; length: 19; V: TRBV30; size: NA; DNA: TGTGCCTGGAGCTCGGAGACTAGCGGGGGGGCTAAATACGCCGGGGAGCTGTTTTTT; CDR3: CAWSSETSGGAKYAGELFF
J: TRBJ2-2; D: NA; length: 14; V: TRBV9; size: NA; DNA: TGTGCCAGCAGCGTAGGAGGGGCCCCCGGGGAGCTGTTTTTT; CDR3: CASSVGGAPGELFF
J: TRBJ1-3; D: NA; length: 20; V: TRBV12-3/TRBV12-4; size: NA; DNA: TGTGCCAGCAGTTTAATTATAGGGCCCCAAAGACAGGCCAATGGAAACACCATATATTTT; CDR3: CASSLIIGPQRQANGNTIYF
J: TRBJ2-7; D: NA; length: 14; V: TRBV9; size: NA; DNA: TGTGCCAGCAGCGTGGGTACTAGCTTGTACGAGCAGTACTTC; CDR3: CASSVGTSLYEQYF
J: TRBJ1-5; D: NA; length: 14; V: TRBV2; size: once; DNA: TGTGCCAGCAGTGAGAGGTCGGGAGATCAGCCCCAGCATTTT; CDR3: CASSERSGDQPQHF
J: TRBJ2-6; D: NA; length: 13; V: TRBV29-1; size: once; DNA: TGCAGCGCCGGGGACGGTGGGGCCAACGTCCTGACTTTC; CDR3: CSAGDGGANVLTF
J: TRBJ2-7; D: NA; length: 13; V: TRBV10-3; size: NA; DNA: TGTGCCATCAGTGGACAGGATTCCTACGAGCAGTACTTC; CDR3: CAISGQDSYEQYF
J: TRBJ2-1; D: TRBD2; length: 14; V: TRBV29-1; size: NA; DNA: TGCAGCGTTGTTCGGGAGGGACGATACAATGAGCAGTTCTTC; CDR3: CSVVREGRYNEQFF
J: TRBJ1-2; D: NA; length: 15; V: TRBV12-3/TRBV12-4; size: NA; DNA: TGTGCCAGCAGTTTAAGGGGGGACGCTAACTATGGCTACACCTTC; CDR3: CASSLRGDANYGYTF
J: TRBJ2-1; D: NA; length: 13; V: TRBV4-1; size: NA; DNA: TGCGCCAGCAGCCAGGCTACTAGCTATGAGCAGTTCTTC; CDR3: CASSQATSYEQFF
J: TRBJ2-2; D: NA; length: 12; V: TRBV19; size: NA; DNA: TGTGCCAGTAGGAAGGATACCGGGGAGCTGTTTTTT; CDR3: CASRKDTGELFF
J: TRBJ2-2; D: NA; length: 13; V: TRBV14; size: NA; DNA: TGTGCCAGCAGCCAGTATCGGACCGGGGAGCTGTTTTTT; CDR3: CASSQYRTGELFF
J: TRBJ2-5; D: TRBD1; length: 17; V: TRBV2; size: NA; DNA: TGTGCCAGCAGCGAACCGGGACAGGGTTGGCAGGAAGAGACCCAGTACTTC; CDR3: CASSEPGQGWQEETQYF
J: TRBJ2-2; D: NA; length: 12; V: TRBV29-1; size: NA; DNA: TGCAGCGTTCGCTTAATGGCCGGGGAGCTGTTTTTT; CDR3: CSVRLMAGELFF
J: TRBJ2-5; D: TRBD1; length: 15; V: TRBV7-9; size: once; DNA: TGTGCCAGCAGATTCTGGCAGGGGGCGGAAGAGACCCAGTACTTC; CDR3: CASRFWQGAEETQYF
J: TRBJ1-1; D: NA; length: 14; V: TRBV12-2; size: NA; DNA: TGTGCAAGTCGCTTAGTAAGAGGGAACACTGAAGCTTTCTTT; CDR3: CASRLVRGNTEAFF